The sequence of this T cell receptor (beta chain) was determined in a study of blood T cells in healthy people across ages. Through a sample-barcoded 5' primer and a J-beta primer mix, a second PCR was run for roughly 7 to 11 cycles. TCRdb used MiXCR to reprocess the 5' RACE reads, holding one entry per CDR3 protein. The sample has approximately 1.5 million distinct CDR3 sequences; about 35% are singletons. This clonotype was counted only a few times. Its specificity is unknown. General study findings and limits: In older individuals, TCR beta diversity per million T cells was lower, falling roughly linearly with age.

V shed 4 bases, J shed 4 bases, and the junction held 1 base outside the gene matches. From germline, CDR1 is LGHNT and CDR2 FRNRAP. The CDR3 sequence is 14 residues long. The sequence came from a woman between 25 and 40 years old in good health. The specimen sequenced was blood. The chain combines TRBV12-5 with TRBJ2-1; TRBD2 agrees at 10 bases. CDR3 amino acids: CASGSGLAYNEQFF. The CDR3 DNA follows: TGTGCTAGTGGTTCGGGACTAGCGTACAATGAGCAGTTCTTC.